The rows below give T cell receptor beta chains drawn from one sample of a study of cytomegalovirus exposure and HLA in healthy donors. Repertoires were generated with immunoSEQ multiplex PCR, while TCRdb's copy carries only in-frame clones and drops some. The sample gives fewer than 300,000 clones, roughly 88% of which show up once; around 4% is in the top ten. Input material: PBMCs. The receptors originated from a man aged 35 to 55 in good health and CMV-seropositive. The CDR3 runs from the conserved cysteine through the conserved F or W. D genes are given only for firm matches. Some rows have no size entry. The others give once, few or many, or a class for an expanded clone.

V gene	J gene	D gene	clone size	CDR3 protein	CDR3 DNA
TRBV19	TRBJ2-5	NA	NA	CASSIGMVEQETQYF	TGTGCCAGTAGTATCGGTATGGTGGAGCAAGAGACCCAGTACTTC
TRBV27	TRBJ2-4	TRBD2	once	CASSLFPGGNIQYF	TGTGCCAGCAGTTTATTCCCGGGGGGAAACATTCAGTACTTC
TRBV27	TRBJ2-7	TRBD1	NA	CASRGSGTGAYEQYF	TGTGCCAGCAGGGGATCCGGGACAGGGGCCTACGAGCAGTACTTC
TRBV18	TRBJ1-1	NA	NA	CASSGGTEAFF	TGTGCCAGCTCGGGAGGGACTGAAGCTTTCTTT
TRBV25-1	TRBJ2-5	NA	NA	CASSEAFGQRRETQYF	TGTGCCAGCAGTGAAGCATTCGGACAGAGGCGTGAGACCCAGTACTTC
TRBV7-3	TRBJ1-2	NA	once	CASSLTGGSNYGYTF	TGTGCCAGCAGCTTAACGGGCGGGTCTAACTATGGCTACACCTTC
TRBV18	TRBJ1-3	TRBD1	NA	CASSPSDFRQGVGNTIYF	TGTGCCAGCTCACCTTCCGACTTCAGACAGGGGGTTGGAAACACCATATATTTT
TRBV5-1	TRBJ2-5	TRBD2	NA	CASSTSGSTKETQYF	TGCGCCAGCAGCACCAGCGGGAGTACTAAAGAGACCCAGTACTTC
TRBV28	TRBJ2-3	TRBD2	NA	CASSFLSGRVTDTQYF	TGTGCCAGCAGTTTCCTAAGCGGGAGAGTCACAGATACGCAGTATTTT
TRBV18	TRBJ1-2	NA	NA	CASSPTTSTGGGYTF	TGTGCCAGCTCACCTACCACATCGACGGGGGGAGGCTACACCTTC
TRBV19	TRBJ2-7	TRBD1	NA	CASSIGTGSPYEQYF	TGTGCCAGTAGTATAGGGACAGGGTCCCCCTACGAGCAGTACTTC
TRBV16	TRBJ2-7	TRBD1	NA	CASSQSNRGRWYEQYF	TGTGCCAGCAGCCAATCCAACAGGGGGCGCTGGTACGAGCAGTACTTC
TRBV7-6	TRBJ2-1	TRBD2	NA	CASSSSPGRVDNEQFF	TGTGCCAGCAGCTCGTCCCCGGGGAGGGTTGATAATGAGCAGTTCTTC
TRBV27	TRBJ2-7	NA	NA	CASSLNRDGDEQYF	TGTGCCAGCAGTTTAAACAGGGATGGGGACGAGCAGTACTTC
TRBV28	TRBJ2-1	TRBD2	NA	CASSSPGTSTHEQFF	TGTGCCAGCAGTTCCCCAGGGACTAGCACCCATGAGCAGTTCTTC
TRBV6-5	TRBJ2-2	NA	NA	CASSAGTKNTGELFF	TGTGCCAGCAGTGCCGGGACAAAGAACACCGGGGAGCTGTTTTTT
TRBV7-3	TRBJ2-1	NA	NA	CASSPDRGSYNEQFF	TGTGCCAGCAGCCCAGATAGGGGTTCCTACAATGAGCAGTTCTTC
TRBV6-6	TRBJ2-7	NA	NA	CASTPRGGTYEQYF	TGTGCCAGCACTCCCAGGGGTGGGACCTACGAGCAGTACTTC
TRBV4-1	TRBJ2-1	NA	NA	CASSQDINEQFF	TGCGCCAGCAGCCAAGATATCAATGAGCAGTTCTTC
TRBV11-1	TRBJ1-1	NA	NA	CASSLRRTGGGNTEAFF	TGTGCCAGCAGCTTAAGGAGGACGGGGGGCGGGAACACTGAAGCTTTCTTT
TRBV27	TRBJ1-1	NA	NA	CASSLSGVGEAFF	TGTGCCAGCAGTTTATCAGGAGTGGGTGAAGCTTTCTTT
TRBV7-9	TRBJ1-2	NA	NA	CASRETGSSYGYTF	TGTGCCAGCAGAGAAACAGGGTCGAGCTATGGCTACACCTTC
TRBV18	TRBJ2-7	NA	NA	CASSPLDSVIYEQYF	TGTGCCAGCTCACCTTTGGACAGTGTCATCTACGAGCAGTACTTC
TRBV9	TRBJ2-1	TRBD1	NA	CASSVEGQGVWNEQFF	TGTGCCAGCAGCGTAGAAGGACAGGGGGTTTGGAATGAGCAGTTCTTC
TRBV7-9	TRBJ2-3	NA	NA	CASSPRGPDTQYF	TGTGCCAGCAGCCCCCGGGGTCCAGATACGCAGTATTTT
TRBV27	TRBJ2-7	NA	NA	CASSHGGSYEQYF	TGTGCCAGCAGCCACGGAGGTTCCTACGAGCAGTACTTC
TRBV5-1	TRBJ2-3	NA	NA	CASSLAGAGTSTDTQYF	TGCGCCAGCAGCTTGGCCGGGGCGGGGACTAGCACAGATACGCAGTATTTT